This T cell receptor beta chain appears in the sequencing data of a study of early T cells in non-severe SARS-CoV-2 infection. Study information: The sequenced material was bulk RNA from unsorted whole blood, and its chains were unpaired. General study points: Comparison of clonotypes with VDJdb favored anti-spike CD8 responses while missing private and CD4 specificities.

This CDR3 has 14 residues. Between the trimmed V and J ends, which lost 1 base and 2 bases, there was a span of 5 bases. Per germline, CDR1 SGHVS and CDR2 FQNEAQ. Comments on this clonotype: The antigen remains unidentified.

Individual cDNA molecules were tagged with unique molecular identifiers. Each CDR3 protein is one row after TCRdb ran MiXCR on the 5' RACE reads. The sample contains around 50,000 distinct CDR3 sequences, 9% to 9.5% of which appear only once. This TCR derives from an adult who was a healthcare worker with PCR-confirmed SARS-CoV-2 infection or an uninfected control (not recorded which). The sample taken for sequencing was whole blood. The chain recombines TRBV7-8 with TRBJ2-2; no firm D call. CDR3 nucleotides: TGTGCCAGCAGCTTAGTAGTAAACACCGGGGAGCTGTTTTTT. This gives the protein CASSLVVNTGELFF.